This entry lists 32 T cell receptor beta chains sequenced from one sample in a study of beta chain features in type 1 diabetes (dated by TCRdb to the late 2010s). Library creation used the immunoSEQ multiplex PCR assay. All of the isolated RNA was reverse transcribed with the High Capacity cDNA Reverse Transcription Kit, so expressed TCRB transcripts were sequenced. Sourced from immuneACCESS, this table was stored by TCRdb with only in-frame sequences that have V and J called. A share of the clones is absent; for the studies checked, an unresolved V gene accounts for under half, and the remainder has no known explanation. The sample contains roughly 400,000 clones, over 9% of them found a single time. The top ten hold 0.45% to 0.65% of the sample. General findings and caveats noted by the study authors: A moderate but significant shortening of TCRB CDR3 length was observed in type 1 diabetes patients in all four CD4+ subsets.

No antigens are known for them. Sequencing used central memory CD4+ T cells from blood. These TCRs come from a man aged 30 to 39 with type 1 diabetes.

The chain uses TRBV20-1 and TRBJ2-7; TRBD2 aligns across 7 bases. The CDR3 runs to 11 residues. Germline values: CDR1 DFQATT, CDR2 SNEGSKA (reference sequence). CDR3 sequence: CSGSGIYEQYF. In DNA form, the CDR3 reads TGCAGCGGAAGCGGGATCTACGAGCAGTACTTC.

The gene calls are TRBV28 and TRBJ2-7; TRBD1 matches at 10 bases. Unmatched junction bases numbered 10, after V lost 6 bases and J lost 2 bases. The CDR3 loop spans 16 amino acids. Germline CDR1 is MDHEN and CDR2 is SYDVKM. CDR3 in DNA: TGTGCCAGCAGCCTCCCCCTCGGGACAGGGGCCTACGAGCAGTACTTC. Its protein is CASSLPLGTGAYEQYF.

This clone was seen only a few times. V usage is TRBV5-1 and J usage is TRBJ1-5; D is ambiguous. This CDR3 spans 14 amino acids. Germline V gene data show CDR1 as SGHRS and CDR2 as YFSETQ. V lost 0 bases and J 5 bases, leaving 9 bases between the germline ends. The CDR3 protein is CASSLAASYQPQHF. CDR3 sequence (DNA): TGCGCCAGCAGCTTGGCGGCCAGCTATCAGCCCCAGCATTTT.

The sample holds many counts of this clone. V is TRBV7-9 and J is TRBJ1-1; D uncertain. In germline, CDR1 is SEHNR, CDR2 FQNEAQ (reference sequence). CDR3 length: 14 residues. Trimming stripped 3 bases from V and 2 bases from J, with 10 bases between. CDR3 in DNA: TGTGCCAGCAGCTTCGACGGGTTCAACACTGAAGCTTTCTTT. Protein sequence: CASSFDGFNTEAFF.

J is TRBJ2-5 and V is TRBV5-1; D is possibly TRBD1 (5 bases). Germline V gene data show CDR1 as SGHRS and CDR2 as YFSETQ. The CDR3 runs 15 residues. V was cut by 0 bases and J by 5 bases, with 14 bases left in between. CDR3 in amino acids: CASSLGTSDSETQYF. DNA for the CDR3: TGCGCCAGCAGCTTGGGGACATCGGATTCGGAGACCCAGTACTTC.

Concerning this clone itself: Other nucleotide sequences in the sample specify the same CDR3. The chain joins TRBV29-1 to TRBJ1-5; the D gene is possibly TRBD1 (5 bases). This CDR3 is built from 12 residues. CDR1 is SQVTM, CDR2 ANQGSEA, per germline. The V end lost 4 bases, the J end lost 7 bases, and 11 bases lay between the germline ends. The CDR3 is CSVGGGGQPQHF. CDR3 DNA sequence: TGCAGCGTTGGCGGGGGGGGACAGCCCCAGCATTTT.

The rearrangement joins TRBV28 to TRBJ2-5; D ambiguous. The germline V and J ends were trimmed by 8 bases and 8 bases, with 18 bases remaining between them. Looked up from germline, CDR1 is MDHEN and CDR2 is SYDVKM. The length of the CDR3 is 13 residues. CDR3 in DNA: TGTGCCAGCTGCTCCGGTTTCGTTGATACCCAGTACTTC. This encodes CASCSGFVDTQYF.

The chain combines TRBV29-1 with TRBJ1-4; D gene unclear. The length of the CDR3 is 13 residues. The germline V and J ends were trimmed by 4 bases and 8 bases, with 14 bases remaining between them. The germline CDR1 and CDR2 sequences are SQVTM and ANQGSEA. CDR3 DNA sequence: TGCAGCGTTGTCGCCGGATCTGACGAAAAACTGTTTTTT. Translating it yields CSVVAGSDEKLFF. The variable domain in full, with the rest retrieved from reference TRBV29-1 and TRBJ1-4, is SAVISQKPSRDICQRGTSLTIQCQVDSQVTMMFWYRQQPGQSLTLIATANQGSEATYESGFVIDKFPISRPNLTFSTLTVSNMSPEDSSIYLCSVVAGSDEKLFFGSGTQLSVL.

This clone was observed a handful of times. The chain couples TRBV2 to TRBJ2-2; no clear D. Trimming stripped 5 bases from V and 4 bases from J, with 8 bases between. The CDR3 sequence is 13 residues long. Germline CDR1 and CDR2: SNHLY and FYNNEI. DNA of the CDR3: TGTGCCAGCAGTTACGTGGTCACCGGGGAGCTGTTTTTT. Translation: CASSYVVTGELFF.

V is TRBV7-7 and J is TRBJ1-2, with 8 bases lining up with TRBD1. Germline trimming cut 1 base from V and 0 bases from J; bases unmatched to any gene: 13. From germline, CDR1 is SSHAT and CDR2 FNYEAQ (reference sequence). The CDR3 contains 19 residues. Written as DNA, the CDR3 is TGTGCCAGCAGCTTAGGGCGAAAGACAGGGGAGATTCCTAACTATGGCTACACCTTC. Protein product: CASSLGRKTGEIPNYGYTF. Full variable domain (remainder filled in from reference TRBV7-7 and TRBJ1-2): GAGVSQSPRYKVTKRGQDVTLRCDPISSHATLYWYQQALGQGPEFLTYFNYEAQPDKSGLPSDRFSAERPEGSISTLTIQRTEQRDSAMYRCASSLGRKTGEIPNYGYTFGSGTRLTVV.

This clone has a handful of counts. The chain combines TRBV7-2 with TRBJ1-5, with D unclear. This CDR3 has 12 amino acids. From germline, CDR1 is SGHTA and CDR2 FQGNSA. The V end lost 5 bases, the J end lost 4 bases, and 6 bases lay between the germline ends. The DNA of the CDR3 is TGTGCCAGCAGCCTCCATAATCAGCCCCAGCATTTT. The encoded protein is CASSLHNQPQHF.

This clone showed up just a few times. The chain carries TRBV7-9 and TRBJ1-2; weak D call: TRBD1 (6 bases). The germline CDR1 and CDR2 sequences are SEHNR and FQNEAQ (reference sequence). This CDR3 has 15 residues. Trimming pared 2 bases from V and 2 bases from J, leaving 12 bases between. As DNA, the CDR3 is TGTGCCAGCAGCTTATTGGGGGGCACCAACTATGGCTACACCTTC. Translation gives CASSLLGGTNYGYTF.

J is TRBJ2-1 and V is TRBV27; D not resolved. The germline V gene has CDR1 MNHEY and CDR2 SMNVEV (reference sequence). CDR3 length: 12 residues. Trimming took 7 bases from V and 2 from J, leaving 6 bases between them. CDR3 loop: CASTTPYNEQFF. The CDR3 DNA sequence: TGTGCCAGCACTACACCCTACAATGAGCAGTTCTTC.

Comment on this clone: One base separates it from a far larger clone, so it is likely a read error. The chain couples TRBV7-9 to TRBJ1-2, with TRBD1 matching over 9 bases. Germline CDR1 is SEHNR and CDR2 is FQNEAQ (reference sequence). The CDR3 runs 14 residues. The CDR3 bases are TGTGCCAGCTGCTTATCACGACAGGGGGAAGGCTACACCTTC. It specifies CASCLSRQGEGYTF.

This clone was seen ten or more times. This chain links TRBV2 with TRBJ1-2; TRBD1 matches 12 bases. V shed 8 bases and J 8 bases; nucleotides not matched to a gene: 12. The CDR3 extends over 15 amino acids. Germline CDR1 is SNHLY and CDR2 is FYNNEI. Here the CDR3 DNA reads TGTGCCAGCCATACTCCGGGACAGGGGGCCAGGGGCTACACCTTC. This codes for CASHTPGQGARGYTF.

Written as DNA, the CDR3 is TGCGCCAGCAGCTTGGGGCAGATCTCTGGGGCCAACGTCCTGACTTTC. Its translation: CASSLGQISGANVLTF. The rearrangement uses TRBV5-1 and TRBJ2-6; no clear D. Trimming took 0 bases from V and 0 from J, leaving 7 bases between them. CDR1 is SGHRS, CDR2 YFSETQ, per germline. This CDR3 is 16 amino acids long.

The chain joins TRBV27 to TRBJ2-3; 9 nucleotides line up with TRBD2. CDR1 is MNHEY, CDR2 SMNVEV, per germline (reference sequence). The trim removed 5 bases at V and 4 bases at J, leaving 10 bases unmatched. The CDR3 runs to 16 residues. CDR3 in amino acids: CASSIRGRALADTQYF. DNA of the CDR3: TGTGCCAGCAGTATTCGCGGGAGGGCCCTCGCAGATACGCAGTATTTT.

The chain couples TRBV6-5 to TRBJ2-5; no clear D gene. This CDR3 contains 14 residues. Germline CDR1 and CDR2: MNHEY and SVGAGI. Trimming removed 6 bases at V and 8 bases at J, with 19 bases between. CDR3 protein: CASRATGGAGTQYF. The CDR3 DNA follows: TGTGCCAGCAGAGCCACTGGCGGTGCCGGAACCCAGTACTTC.

V is TRBV5-4 and J is TRBJ2-3; no clear D. The CDR3 runs to 15 residues. Germline V CDR1 and CDR2: SGHNT, YYREEE (reference sequence). Trimming cost V 3 bases and J 0 bases, with 11 bases left between them. Written as DNA, the CDR3 is TGTGCCAGCAGCTATAGTGATACTAGCACAGATACGCAGTATTTT. Protein sequence: CASSYSDTSTDTQYF.

V gene TRBV7-8 combines with J gene TRBJ2-5; 9 nucleotides agree with TRBD1. V was pared by 5 bases and J by 4 bases, with 11 bases of the junction left unmatched. This CDR3 region has 16 residues. Germline lookup yields CDR1 SGHVS and CDR2 FQNEAQ. In DNA, the CDR3 is TGTGCCAGCAGCCAACAGGGGGCGCGATTCTTAGAGACCCAGTACTTC. Translated: CASSQQGARFLETQYF.

This clone was seen a few times. The J gene is TRBJ1-2, the V gene TRBV6-5; 9 bases line up with TRBD1. The CDR3 contains 15 residues. The V gene's germline CDR1 is MNHEY and CDR2 SVGAGI. V trimming: 6 bases; J trimming: 3 bases; junction bases outside the gene matches: 8. This CDR3 reads CASRLHRGLDYGYTF. Here the CDR3 DNA reads TGTGCCAGCAGGCTTCACAGGGGGCTAGACTATGGCTACACCTTC.

The chain couples TRBV5-1 to TRBJ1-5; 9 bases map to TRBD1. Germline V CDR1 and CDR2: SGHRS, YFSETQ. With V trimmed by 0 bases and J by 1 base, 5 bases remained unmatched. CDR3 length equals 17 residues. CDR3: CASSLGQGGESNQPQHF. Written as DNA, the CDR3 is TGCGCCAGCAGCTTGGGACAGGGGGGAGAGAGCAATCAGCCCCAGCATTTT.

The genes are TRBV29-1 and TRBJ1-2; no firm D call. CDR1 is SQVTM and CDR2 is ANQGSEA in the germline V gene. This CDR3 is built from 12 residues. Trimming shortened V by 4 bases and J by 6 bases, and 12 bases separated the two germline ends. The CDR3: CSVVGGEDGYTF. CDR3 DNA sequence: TGCAGCGTTGTAGGTGGAGAGGATGGCTACACCTTC. Variable domain in full (rest from reference TRBV29-1 and TRBJ1-2): SAVISQKPSRDICQRGTSLTIQCQVDSQVTMMFWYRQQPGQSLTLIATANQGSEATYESGFVIDKFPISRPNLTFSTLTVSNMSPEDSSIYLCSVVGGEDGYTFGSGTRLTVV.

V usage is TRBV20-1 and J usage is TRBJ2-3; D perhaps matches TRBD2 (6 bases). Germline V gives CDR1 DFQATT, CDR2 SNEGSKA (reference sequence). This CDR3 is built from 11 residues. CDR3 protein: CSREYGDTQYF. The CDR3 DNA reads TGCAGCCGGGAGTATGGAGATACGCAGTATTTT.

The V and J genes are TRBV2 and TRBJ2-3, with 7 bases fitting TRBD2. Germline assignment: CDR1 SNHLY and CDR2 FYNNEI. With V trimmed by 2 bases and J by 7 bases, 12 bases remained unmatched. CDR3 size: 16 residues. CDR3 amino acids: CASSERGRESTNTQYF. CDR3 nucleotides: TGTGCCAGCAGTGAACGTGGGCGGGAGAGCACGAATACGCAGTATTTT.

The sample holds a few counts of this clone. The chain recombines TRBV2 with TRBJ2-3; TRBD1 matches at 8 bases. The CDR3 is made up of 12 amino acids. J was trimmed by 8 bases and V by 4 bases; bases with no gene match: 2. Germline V gives CDR1 SNHLY, CDR2 FYNNEI. The CDR3 spells CASSGTGPTQYF. The CDR3 DNA follows: TGTGCCAGCAGTGGGACAGGGCCTACGCAGTATTTT.

CDR3 protein: CASSWVLGAETQYF. Here the CDR3 DNA reads TGTGCCAGCAGTTGGGTCTTAGGGGCAGAGACCCAGTACTTC. The V gene is TRBV25-1, the J gene TRBJ2-5, with TRBD1 as a possible D gene (5 bases). This CDR3 has 14 amino acids. Trimming stripped 5 bases from V and 4 bases from J, with 14 bases between. Germline assignment: CDR1 MGHDK and CDR2 SYGVNS.

The CDR3 region has the DNA TGTGCCAGTAGCGACAGGGAATGGAGCTACGAGCAGTACTTC. It specifies CASSDREWSYEQYF. The V gene is TRBV19, the J gene TRBJ2-7, with 7 bases that match TRBD1. The CDR3 consists of 14 residues. The germline V gene encodes CDR1 LNHDA and CDR2 SQIVND (reference sequence). V shed 6 bases and J 3 bases; nucleotides not matched to a gene: 8.

The chain employs TRBV7-2 and TRBJ1-1; 9 bases are shared with TRBD1. The CDR3 spans 13 residues. CDR1 and CDR2 from the germline V gene are SGHTA and FQGNSA. After removal of 6 bases from V and 6 bases from J, the junction contained 5 bases not matched to a gene. DNA for the CDR3: TGTGCCAGCAGTGTACAGGGGGCCCCTGAAGCTTTCTTT. Its translation: CASSVQGAPEAFF.

J is TRBJ2-2 and V is TRBV29-1; D gene unclear. The CDR3 extends over 12 amino acids. V lost 3 bases and J 7 bases, leaving 9 bases between the germline ends. Germline CDR1 reads SQVTM; CDR2 reads ANQGSEA. CDR3 in amino acids: CSVDNKGGELFF. In DNA form, the CDR3 reads TGCAGCGTTGACAATAAGGGCGGGGAGCTGTTTTTT.

This clone was counted only a few times. This chain joins TRBV11-2 and TRBJ2-5, with D unresolved. The germline V gene encodes CDR1 SGHAT and CDR2 FQNNGV. V lost 5 bases, J lost 2 bases, and 9 bases lay in between. The CDR3 is made up of 13 amino acids. CDR3 sequence reads: CASSPARQETQYF. CDR3 coding DNA: TGTGCCAGCAGCCCAGCGAGGCAAGAGACCCAGTACTTC.

In this sample, this clone turned up many times. The J gene is TRBJ2-7, the V gene TRBV18; D unresolved. The V end lost 6 bases, the J end lost 4 bases, and 22 bases lay between the germline ends. CDR1 KGHSH and CDR2 LQKENI come from the germline V gene. The CDR3 is made up of 16 amino acids. CDR3 sequence reads: CASSQHAPQTAYEQYF. The CDR3 DNA is TGTGCCAGCTCCCAACACGCGCCCCAGACCGCGTACGAGCAGTACTTC.